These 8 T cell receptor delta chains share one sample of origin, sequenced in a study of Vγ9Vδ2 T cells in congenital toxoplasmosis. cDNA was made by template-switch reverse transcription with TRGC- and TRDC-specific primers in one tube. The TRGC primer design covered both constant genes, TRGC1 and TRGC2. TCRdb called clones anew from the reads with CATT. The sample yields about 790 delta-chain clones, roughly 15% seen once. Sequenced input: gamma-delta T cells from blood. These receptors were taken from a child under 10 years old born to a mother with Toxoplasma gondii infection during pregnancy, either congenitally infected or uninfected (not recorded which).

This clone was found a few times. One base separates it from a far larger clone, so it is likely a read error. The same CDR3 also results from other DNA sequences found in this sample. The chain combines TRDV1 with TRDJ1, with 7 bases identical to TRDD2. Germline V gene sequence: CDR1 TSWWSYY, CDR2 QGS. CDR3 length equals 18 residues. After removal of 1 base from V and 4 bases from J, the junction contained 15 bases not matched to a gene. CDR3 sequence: CALGEHCLPEGPGDKLIF. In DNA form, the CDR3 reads TGTGCTCTTGGGGAACACTGCCTTCCTGAGGGGCCGGGCGATAAACTCATCTTT.

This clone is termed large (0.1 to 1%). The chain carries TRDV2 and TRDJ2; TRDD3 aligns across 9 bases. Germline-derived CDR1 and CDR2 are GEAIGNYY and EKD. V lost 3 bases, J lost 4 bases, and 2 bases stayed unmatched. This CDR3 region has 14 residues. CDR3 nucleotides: TGTGCCTGTGACCTACTGGGGGAGACAGCACAACTCTTCTTT. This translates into CACDLLGETAQLFF.

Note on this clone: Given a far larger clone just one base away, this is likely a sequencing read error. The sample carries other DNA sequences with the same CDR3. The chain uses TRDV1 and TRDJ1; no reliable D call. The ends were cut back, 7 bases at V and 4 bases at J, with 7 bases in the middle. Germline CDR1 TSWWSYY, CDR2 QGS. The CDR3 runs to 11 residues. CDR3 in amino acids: CALVRSDKLIF. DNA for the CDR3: TGTGCTCTTGTGAGGAGCGATAAACTCATCTTT.

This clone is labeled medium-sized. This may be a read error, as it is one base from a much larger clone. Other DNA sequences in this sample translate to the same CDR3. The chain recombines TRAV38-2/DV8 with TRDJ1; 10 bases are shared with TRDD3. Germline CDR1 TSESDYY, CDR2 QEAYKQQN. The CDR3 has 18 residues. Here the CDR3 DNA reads TGTGCTAATAGGAGCGCATCCCGCATGGGGGATACAACCGATAAACTCATCTTT. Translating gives CANRSASRMGDTTDKLIF.

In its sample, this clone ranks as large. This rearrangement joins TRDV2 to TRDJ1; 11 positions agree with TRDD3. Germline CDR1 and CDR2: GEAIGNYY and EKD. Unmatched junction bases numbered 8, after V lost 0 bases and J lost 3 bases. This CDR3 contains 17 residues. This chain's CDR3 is CACDTVGGYARADKLIF. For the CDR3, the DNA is TGTGCCTGTGACACCGTTGGGGGATACGCCAGGGCCGATAAACTCATCTTT.

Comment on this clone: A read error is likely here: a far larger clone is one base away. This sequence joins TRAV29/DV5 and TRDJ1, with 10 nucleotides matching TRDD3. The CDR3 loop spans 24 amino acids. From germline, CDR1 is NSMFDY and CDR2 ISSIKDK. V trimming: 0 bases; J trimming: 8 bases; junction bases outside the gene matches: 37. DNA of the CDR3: TGTGCAGCAAGCGTTGGCCCTCCTACGTCCGTCTGGGGGATAGACCACGAGGGCACAAGGAAACTCATCTTT. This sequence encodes CAASVGPPTSVWGIDHEGTRKLIF.

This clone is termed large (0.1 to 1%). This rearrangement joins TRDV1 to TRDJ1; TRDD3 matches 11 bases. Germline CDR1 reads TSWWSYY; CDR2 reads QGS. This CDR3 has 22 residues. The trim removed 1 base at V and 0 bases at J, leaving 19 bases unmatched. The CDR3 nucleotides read TGTGCTCTTGGGGAACGCCATTCTTCCTCCTACTGGGGGATAGGGGACACCGATAAACTCATCTTT. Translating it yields CALGERHSSSYWGIGDTDKLIF.

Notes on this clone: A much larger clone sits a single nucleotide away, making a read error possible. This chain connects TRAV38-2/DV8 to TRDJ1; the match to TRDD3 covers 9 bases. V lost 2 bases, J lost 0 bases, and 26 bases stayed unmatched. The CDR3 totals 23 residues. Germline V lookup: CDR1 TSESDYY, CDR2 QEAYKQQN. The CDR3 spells CAYRRGPPRRPTGGQRYTDKLIF. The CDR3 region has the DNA TGTGCTTATAGGAGGGGTCCCCCACGACGCCCGACTGGGGGACAGAGGTACACCGATAAACTCATCTTT.